These 27 T cell receptor beta chains were all obtained from the same sample, sequenced in a study of tissue T cells after allogeneic stem cell transplantation. Data came from immunoSEQ multiplex PCR; TCRdb stores just in-frame clones and leaves some out. The sample carries some 3,900 clones, about 56% recorded once. Time point described: mouse harvest day 7 after allogeneic transplant. Each mouse received 10^7 T-cell-depleted marrow cells plus 10^6 splenic CD5+ T cells by tail vein. Sample: lymph node tissue. These receptors came from a female BALB/c mouse given C57BL/6 T cells with graft-versus-host disease after an allogeneic hematopoietic cell transplant.

As for this clone: Gene names denote mouse genes. The CDR3 end lies 1 residue beyond the end of the read and is filled in from the germline J gene. The chain has TRBV26 and TRBJ1-6, with D tentatively TRBD1 (5 bases). TRBJ1-6 is an open reading frame whose function is uncertain. The CDR3 spans 14 residues. The germline V and J ends were trimmed by 4 bases and 5 bases, with 9 bases remaining between them. Germline CDR1 reads KGHPV; CDR2 reads FQNQEV (reference sequence). The CDR3 sequence is CASSRQGNNSPLYF. The covered CDR3 bases are TGTGCCAGCAGTCGGCAGGGAAATAATTCGCCCCTCTAC.

A word on this clone: Mouse names are used for the genes. The sequenced fragment ends 1 residue before the CDR3 boundary, so the rest is inferred from the germline J gene. This chain uses TRBV1 with TRBJ2-7, with 9 bases fitting TRBD2. The CDR3 is 15 amino acids. Losses at the gene ends were 0 bases for V and 2 bases for J; bases not matched to a gene: 2. In germline, CDR1 is NSQYPW, CDR2 LRSPGD (reference sequence). The CDR3 region is CTCSAELGGPYEQYF. Incomplete CDR3 DNA: TGCACCTGCAGTGCAGAACTGGGGGGACCCTATGAACAGTAC.

With respect to this clone: Each gene name is a mouse one. The CDR3 end is not reached by the read, which stops 1 residue before it; the germline J gene fills it in. The chain employs TRBV12-2 and TRBJ2-5; TRBD1 aligns across 8 bases. V shed 0 bases and J 6 bases; nucleotides not matched to a gene: 4. The CDR3 loop spans 14 amino acids. Germline CDR1 SGHLS, CDR2 HYDKME. CDR3: CASSLDRGSDTQYF. Incomplete CDR3 DNA: TGTGCCAGCTCTCTCGACAGGGGAAGCGACACCCAGTAC.

Worth noting for this clone: Genes and germline are mouse. The CDR3 extends 1 residue past the end of the read, so its final part is completed from the germline J gene. The chain combines TRBV26 with TRBJ2-3; a weak D match, TRBD1 (6 bases). This CDR3 is built from 13 residues. CDR1 and CDR2 (germline): KGHPV, FQNQEV (reference sequence). Trimming shortened V by 8 bases and J by 3 bases, and 12 bases separated the two germline ends. The CDR3 sequence: CASGMRGAETLYF. Partial CDR3 DNA: TGTGCCAGCGGGATGAGGGGGGCAGAAACGCTGTAT.

Remarks on this clone: These gene names are mouse names. The CDR3 extends 1 residue past the end of the read, so its final part is completed from the germline J gene. V usage is TRBV26 and J usage is TRBJ1-3; D is undetermined. The CDR3 runs 15 residues. CDR1 is KGHPV and CDR2 is FQNQEV in the germline V gene (reference sequence). V lost 2 bases and J lost 0, with 8 bases in between. CDR3: CASSLHTYSGNTLYF. The CDR3 DNA, read in part, is TGTGCCAGCAGTCTGCACACCTATTCTGGAAATACGCTCTAT.

To note about this clone: Genes and germline come from the mouse. The read halts 1 residue ahead of the CDR3 end, with the missing end drawn from the germline J gene. V gene TRBV26 combines with J gene TRBJ1-4; the D gene is possibly TRBD1 (6 bases). Deletions cut 4 bases from V and 4 bases from J, with 10 bases between. This CDR3 comprises 14 residues. The V gene's germline CDR1 is KGHPV and CDR2 FQNQEV (reference sequence). CDR3 bases read: TGTGCCAGCAGTCGGGGACACTTCAACGAAAGATTATTT. Its protein product is CASSRGHFNERLF. In full, the CDR3 reads CASSRGHFNERLFF.

This clone was found a few times. Gene names are the mouse ones. The read comes to an end 1 residue before the CDR3 does, leaving the germline J gene to fill in the end. The chain is built from TRBV16 and TRBJ2-5; D remains unclear. Trimming pared 0 bases from V and 0 bases from J, leaving 4 bases between. Germline CDR1 is SGHSA and CDR2 is FRNQAP. This CDR3 contains 14 residues. CDR3 DNA (partial): TGTGCAAGCAGCTTAGAGGTTAACCAAGACACCCAGTAC. Its protein is CASSLEVNQDTQY. The full CDR3 is CASSLEVNQDTQYF. Full variable domain (outside the CDR3, taken from reference TRBV16 and TRBJ2-5): NAGVIQTPRHKVTGKGQEATLWCEPISGHSAVFWYRQTIVQGLEFLTYFRNQAPIDDSGMPKERFSAQMPNQSHSTLKIQSTQPQDSAVYLCASSLEVNQDTQYFGPGTRLLVL.

As concerns this clone: Gene and germline names: mouse. The read is 1 residue too short to cover the CDR3 end, so that end is filled in from the germline J gene. V usage is TRBV12-1 and J usage is TRBJ1-6; D not certain. TRBJ1-6 is an ORF, and what it does is uncertain. The CDR3 extends over 15 amino acids. V lost 2 bases and J 0 bases, leaving 7 bases between the germline ends. The germline V gene has CDR1 SGHSN and CDR2 HYEKVE. The sequenced part of the CDR3 DNA is TGTGCCAGCTCTCCACAAAATTCCTATAATTCGCCCCTCTAC. Translating it yields CASSPQNSYNSPLY. The full CDR3 sequence reads CASSPQNSYNSPLYF.

As regards this clone: Mouse names are used for the genes. The CDR3 goes on 1 residue after the read ends, and that part is filled in from the germline J gene. This chain links TRBV26 with TRBJ2-2, with 10 bases that match TRBD2. V shed 6 bases and J 0 bases; nucleotides not matched to a gene: 4. Germline CDR1 KGHPV, CDR2 FQNQEV (reference sequence). The CDR3 length is 16 residues. CDR3 sequence reads: CASRLGLGANTGQLYF. The DNA read from the CDR3 is TGTGCCAGCAGGCTCGGACTGGGGGCAAACACCGGGCAGCTCTAC.

In its sample, this clone was seen once. Mouse names are used for the genes. The read ends 1 residue shy of where the CDR3 ends; the end is completed using the germline J gene. The rearrangement joins TRBV26 to TRBJ1-6; D gene uncertain. TRBJ1-6 is placed among ORFs of uncertain function. V lost 0 bases to trimming and J lost 6 bases, with 6 bases between them. Germline V gene data show CDR1 as KGHPV and CDR2 as FQNQEV (reference sequence). The CDR3 covers 14 residues. The CDR3 spells CASSLSQINSPLYF. CDR3 bases read: TGTGCCAGCAGTCTGTCACAGATTAATTCGCCCCTCTAC.

This clone was observed once. The genes and germline here are from mouse. Read sequence stops 1 residue before the CDR3 end, and the germline J gene provides the missing end. The rearrangement links TRBV12-2 to TRBJ2-7; no firm D call. CDR1 SGHLS and CDR2 HYDKME come from the germline V gene. V shed 1 base and J shed 4 bases, with 4 bases lying between them. This CDR3 is 11 amino acids long. The sequenced CDR3 bases are TGTGCCAGCTCTCTGAGATATGAACAGTAC. Translated: CASSLRYEQY. The CDR3 reads in full as CASSLRYEQYF.

This clone was seen more than once but under ten times. Genes here carry mouse names. The read terminates 1 residue ahead of where the CDR3 ends, so the germline J gene completes it. V and J are TRBV23 and TRBJ1-2; the table's D call TRBD1 went unverified against the DNA. This CDR3 region has 14 residues. The germline V gene encodes CDR1 KGHTA and CDR2 FQNQQP. CDR3 DNA, as far as it was read: TGCTCCAGCAGTCCCCACAGTGCAAACTCCGACTACACC. Its translation is CSSSPHSANSDYT. The whole CDR3 is CSSSPHSANSDYTF. Full variable domain (outside the CDR3, taken from reference TRBV23 and TRBJ1-2): DAAVTQKPRYLIKMKGQEAEMKCIPEKGHTAVFWYQQKQSKELKFLIYFQNQQPLDQIDMVKERFSAVCPSSSLCSLGIRTCEAEDSALYLCSSSPHSANSDYTFGSGTRLLVI.

About this clone: A much larger clone differs from this one at a single base, so this may be a read error. Mouse names are used for the genes. The missing CDR3 end, 1 residue past where the read stops, is filled in from the germline J gene. The same CDR3 is also encoded by other DNA sequences in this sample. The chain combines TRBV12-1 with TRBJ2-1, with TRBD1 matching 7 bases. Germline CDR1 and CDR2: SGHSN and HYEKVE. The CDR3 sequence is 15 residues long. CDR3 DNA (partial): TGCGCCAGCTCATACACAGGGGCCGGGGATGCTGAGCAGTTC. Amino acids: CASSYTGAGDAEQF. The CDR3 as a whole reads CASSYTGAGDAEQFF.

With respect to this clone: The listed genes are named as in mouse. The read stops 1 residue short of the end of the CDR3; the missing end is completed from the germline J gene. The rearrangement joins TRBV12-2 to TRBJ2-7; D is ambiguous. Germline assignment: CDR1 SGHLS and CDR2 HYDKME. V was cut by 0 bases and J by 6 bases, with 8 bases left in between. The CDR3 has 12 residues. The covered CDR3 bases are TGTGCCAGCTCTCTCGGTGGCCGTGAACAGTAC. It specifies CASSLGGREQY. Given in full, the CDR3 is CASSLGGREQYF.

With respect to this clone: Any gene name here is a mouse gene name. Coverage ceases 1 residue before the CDR3 finishes, and the germline J gene fills in the end. The chain has TRBV3 and TRBJ2-4, with a possible D match to TRBD2 (6 bases). The CDR3 has 15 residues. V was shortened by 2 bases and J by 2 bases, with 11 bases between the two germline ends. Germline CDR1 reads SNHLY; CDR2 reads FYNGKV (reference sequence). The covered CDR3 bases are TGTGCCAGCAGCTTACCGGGGGGACTTCAAAACACCTTGTAC. Translated, it gives CASSLPGGLQNTLY. The entire CDR3 protein reads CASSLPGGLQNTLYF.

Notes on this clone: Gene names are mouse gene names. The sequence runs out 1 residue before the end of the CDR3; the remainder is reconstructed from the germline J gene. J is TRBJ2-5 and V is TRBV13-2; TRBD1 aligns across 8 bases. Germline V lookup: CDR1 NNHNN, CDR2 SYGAGS (reference sequence). V shed 0 bases and J 6 bases; nucleotides not matched to a gene: 3. There are 14 residues in the CDR3. The DNA read from the CDR3 is TGTGCCAGCGGTGATGCAGGGGGCTTTGACACCCAGTAC. Amino acid sequence: CASGDAGGFDTQY. The CDR3 in its entirety is CASGDAGGFDTQYF.

This clone was counted only a few times. Gene and germline names: mouse. The CDR3 end lies 1 residue beyond the end of the read and is filled in from the germline J gene. V gene TRBV1 combines with J gene TRBJ1-3; TRBD1 might be the D (5 bases). Germline V gives CDR1 NSQYPW, CDR2 LRSPGD (reference sequence). This CDR3 has 14 amino acids. Trimming stripped 1 base from V and 2 bases from J, with 6 bases between. The DNA read from the CDR3 is TGCACCTGCAGTGCAGCCAGGGCTGGAAATACGCTCTAT. As protein: CTCSAARAGNTLY. In full, the CDR3 reads CTCSAARAGNTLYF.

Of note for this clone: Gene labels here are mouse ones. The CDR3 goes on 1 residue after the read ends, and that part is filled in from the germline J gene. J is TRBJ2-7 and V is TRBV13-1; D is unresolved. There are 11 residues in the CDR3. V dropped 2 bases and J dropped 6 bases, with 6 bases sitting between them. Germline CDR1 and CDR2: NSHNY and SYGAGN. Incomplete CDR3 DNA: TGTGCCAGCAGTGAACGGGTTGAACAGTAC. Protein: CASSERVEQY. The full-length CDR3 reads as CASSERVEQYF.

Concerning this clone: Gene names refer to mouse genes. The CDR3 is cut off 1 residue early in the read; its end comes from the germline J gene. The chain employs TRBV26 and TRBJ1-4; TRBD1 might be the D (5 bases). Trimming removed 4 bases from V and 2 bases from J, with 8 bases in between. Germline loops: CDR1 KGHPV, CDR2 FQNQEV (reference sequence). The CDR3 loop spans 14 amino acids. CDR3 bases read: TGTGCCAGCAGTCGTAGGGGATCCAACGAAAGATTATTT. Amino acids: CASSRRGSNERLF. The entire CDR3 reads CASSRRGSNERLFF.

This clone was counted a few times. A much larger clone differs by one base, so this may be a read error. Mouse names are used for the genes. Read data end 1 residue before the CDR3 end; the end is taken from the germline J gene. This chain joins TRBV16 and TRBJ2-7, with D possibly TRBD2 on 6 matching bases. Trimming cost V 3 bases and J 0 bases, with 9 bases left between them. Germline assignment: CDR1 SGHSA and CDR2 FRNQAP. This CDR3 has 14 amino acids. The covered CDR3 bases are TGTGCAAGCAGCTTGCTGGGGAGCTCCTATGAACAGTAC. It translates to CASSLLGSSYEQY. The entire CDR3 protein is CASSLLGSSYEQYF.

Notes on this clone: These gene names are mouse names. The CDR3 goes on 1 residue after the read ends, and that part is filled in from the germline J gene. The chain couples TRBV2 to TRBJ2-7; 7 positions match TRBD2. The germline V gene encodes CDR1 LGHNA and CDR2 YSYQKL. The CDR3 length is 14 residues. J gave up 0 bases and V 2 bases, and 1 base lay outside the gene matches. The CDR3 region is CASSQYWGSYEQYF. CDR3 bases read: TGTGCCAGCAGCCAATACTGGGGCTCCTATGAACAGTAC.

This clone was observed a handful of times. Germline and genes: mouse. The CDR3 extends 1 residue past the end of the read, so its final part is completed from the germline J gene. The chain uses TRBV26 and TRBJ1-4; no definite D call. V lost 9 bases to trimming and J lost 0 bases, with 8 bases between them. This CDR3 contains 13 residues. CDR1 and CDR2 from the germline V gene are KGHPV and FQNQEV (reference sequence). Partial CDR3 DNA: TGTGCCAGTAGACAATTTTCCAACGAAAGATTATTT. As protein: CASRQFSNERLF. The full CDR3 sequence reads CASRQFSNERLFF.

This clone turned up a few times. Any gene name here is a mouse gene name. Read sequence stops 1 residue before the CDR3 end, and the germline J gene provides the missing end. This rearrangement joins TRBV30 to TRBJ2-7; D gene ambiguous. The CDR3 runs to 10 residues. The germline V gene has CDR1 SQVVS and CDR2 ANEGSEA. Trimming left V 0 bases short and J 7 bases short, with 4 bases between. CDR3 bases read: TGTAGTTCTAGAGATGGAGAACAGTAC. It is translated as CSSRDGEQY. From start to end, the CDR3 is CSSRDGEQYF.

Remarks on this clone: Germline and genes here are mouse. The read halts 1 residue ahead of the CDR3 end, with the missing end drawn from the germline J gene. The chain has TRBV2 and TRBJ1-6, with TRBD1 identical over 8 bases. TRBJ1-6 is an ORF, and what it does is uncertain. With V trimmed by 0 bases and J by 2 bases, 3 bases remained unmatched. The CDR3 is 17 residues long. The germline V gene has CDR1 LGHNA and CDR2 YSYQKL. The sequenced part of the CDR3 DNA is TGTGCCAGCAGCCAAGATGCCAGGGGGCCCTATAATTCGCCCCTCTAC. Its protein is CASSQDARGPYNSPLY. The whole CDR3 protein reads CASSQDARGPYNSPLYF.

Comment on this clone: The gene names here belong to mouse. Read sequence stops 1 residue before the CDR3 end, and the germline J gene provides the missing end. The chain couples TRBV26 to TRBJ1-4, with TRBD1 identical over 7 bases. This CDR3 has 14 residues. Germline V gene lookup returns CDR1 KGHPV and CDR2 FQNQEV (reference sequence). The V and J ends lost 0 bases and 7 bases, in that order; junction bases with no gene match: 2. The CDR3 reads CASSLSTGFERLFF. CDR3 bases read: TGTGCCAGCAGTCTGTCGACAGGGTTCGAAAGATTATTT.

This clone is medium-sized in the sample. The germline and genes are mouse ones. The CDR3 reads CASSFDWGGDEQYF. Incomplete CDR3 DNA: TGTGCCAGCAGCTTTGACTGGGGGGGAGATGAACAGTAC. This chain connects TRBV3 to TRBJ2-7; 11 bases fit TRBD2. The read gets to within 1 residue of the CDR3 end, and the germline J gene fills in the rest. This CDR3 is 14 amino acids long. V lost 3 bases and J lost 5; bases outside the gene matches: 3. Germline V CDR1 and CDR2: SNHLY, FYNGKV (reference sequence).

Remarks on this clone: Gene names refer to mouse genes. The read comes to an end 1 residue before the CDR3 does, leaving the germline J gene to fill in the end. J is TRBJ2-5 and V is TRBV16, with D maybe TRBD1 (6 bases). Germline-derived CDR1 and CDR2 are SGHSA and FRNQAP. Trimming took 2 bases from V and 0 from J, leaving 6 bases between them. The CDR3 totals 14 residues. CDR3 DNA, as far as it was read: TGTGCAAGCAGCTTAAGGGGGAACCAAGACACCCAGTAC. It codes for CASSLRGNQDTQY. The entire CDR3 is CASSLRGNQDTQYF.